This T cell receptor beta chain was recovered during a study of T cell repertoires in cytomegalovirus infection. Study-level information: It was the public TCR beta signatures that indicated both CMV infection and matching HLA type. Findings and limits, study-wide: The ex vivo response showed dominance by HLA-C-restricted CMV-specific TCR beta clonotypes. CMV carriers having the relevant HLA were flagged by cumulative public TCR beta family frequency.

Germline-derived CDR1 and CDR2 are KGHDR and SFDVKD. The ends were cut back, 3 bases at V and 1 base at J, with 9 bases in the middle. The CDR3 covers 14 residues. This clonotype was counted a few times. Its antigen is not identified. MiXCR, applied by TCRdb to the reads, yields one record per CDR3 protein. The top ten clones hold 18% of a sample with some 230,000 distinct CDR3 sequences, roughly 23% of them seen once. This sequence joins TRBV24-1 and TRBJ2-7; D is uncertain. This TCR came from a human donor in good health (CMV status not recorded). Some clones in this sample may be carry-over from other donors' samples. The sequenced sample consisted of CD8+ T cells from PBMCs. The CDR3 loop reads CATSDPHSSYEQYF. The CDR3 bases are TGTGCCACCAGTGATCCCCACAGTTCCTACGAGCAGTACTTC.